This record covers a single T cell receptor beta chain. Its target is unknown. Clones were sequenced by immunoSEQ multiplex PCR, and TCRdb holds only the in-frame ones, with some missing. The sample shows approximately 590,000 clones, roughly 95% of them seen only once. Terminally differentiated effector memory CD45RA+ cells were excluded from the naive CD8 cells, which were CD45RO-negative and positively selected for CCR7. The entry originates in a study of shared clonotypes between healthy human individuals. Study summary: Those who served as donors were a couple of women and a few men between the ages of 18 and 49. The study, taken as a whole, reports: Several donors had around 5% of their naive CD4 clonotypes in common.

The material sequenced was naive CD8+ T cells sorted from blood. This clonotype originated in a woman in her 30s in good health.

The CDR3 sequence is CASSDFWPQHF. CDR3 DNA: TGTGCCAGCAGTGATTTTTGGCCCCAGCATTTT. The chain uses TRBV6-1 and TRBJ1-5; D gene uncertain. CDR3 size: 11 residues. The V end was cut by 3 bases, the J end by 9 bases, with 6 bases between. Germline-derived CDR1 and CDR2 are MNHNS and SASEGT.